The subject of this entry is one T cell receptor (beta chain). Its target is not known. The sample is drawn from a study of T cell repertoires in cytomegalovirus infection. Each CDR3 protein is one row after TCRdb ran MiXCR on the reads. In the table there are over 150,000 distinct CDR3 sequences, 15% to 20% of which are singletons. General study findings and limits: Based on cumulative public TCR beta family frequency, carriers of CMV plus the relevant HLA were identified.

CDR3 length: 13 amino acids. The germline V gene has CDR1 SEHNR and CDR2 FQNEAQ (reference sequence). V lost 5 bases and J 1 base, leaving 8 bases between the germline ends. The specimen was CD8+ T cells from PBMCs. This clonotype was obtained from a human donor in good health (CMV status not recorded). Some clones in this sample may be carry-over from other donors' samples. This chain connects TRBV7-9 to TRBJ2-5; TRBD2 might be the D (6 bases). CDR3 loop: CASSRDSQETQYF. The CDR3 nucleotides are TGTGCCAGCAGCCGGGACTCCCAAGAGACCCAGTACTTC.